This TCR beta chain comes out of a study of blood T cell repertoires in COVID-19. CDR1 LGHDT and CDR2 YNNKEL come from the germline V gene (reference sequence). This CDR3 region has 15 residues. The germline V and J ends were trimmed by 1 base and 1 base, with 8 bases remaining between them. The method was immunoSEQ multiplex PCR; TCRdb's version includes in-frame clones alone and lacks a portion of them. The table shows 290,000 or so clones, with about 93% occurring only once. Across 20 to 25 US areas, participants ranged in age from 18 to 89 years. J is TRBJ1-5 and V is TRBV3-1 (or the pseudogene TRBV3-2); D gene uncertain. Sequences were obtained from PBMCs or T cells enriched from blood (not recorded which). This sequence originates from a woman in her twenties or thirties who had recovered from COVID-19. CDR3 amino acids: CASSQGSQSNQPQHF. Written as DNA, the CDR3 is TGTGCCAGCAGCCAAGGTTCCCAGAGCAATCAGCCCCAGCATTTT.